This T cell receptor beta chain was identified in a study of cytomegalovirus exposure and HLA in healthy donors (dated by TCRdb to 2017 to 2019). Regarding the complete study: According to an earlier analysis of around 600 of the donors, about 170 million T cells yielded 90 million to 130 million unique TCR beta sequences and 276 Gb of sequence data. An early release covering approximately 600 HLA-typed donors comprised 250 to 350 gigabases of sequencing data and approximately 85 million unique TCR sequences. Of the 350 to 400 genotyped donors, around 81% fell in the genetic ancestry cluster associated with self-reported Caucasian donors. The aim of the study was to test whether cataloging public T cell receptors could identify signatures of past pathogen exposure. The study profiled the T cell repertoires of under 700 subjects by immunosequencing and related them to cytomegalovirus serostatus. Besides the first cohort of roughly 640 subjects, a separate validation cohort made up of 90 to 150 different subjects was used. High-throughput TCR immunosequencing, statistical association of individual TCRs with disease status, and machine learning were combined to predict cytomegalovirus infection status. In a later analysis, previously published TCR beta repertoires from 550 to 700 donors were re-analyzed and high-resolution HLA genotyping was added so that TCR occurrence patterns could be studied. Rather than drawing on any new phenotypic data, the later analysis identified candidate immune exposures from TCR beta sequences and the way those sequences occurred across donors. In an earlier analysis of 500 to 650 of the donors, high-throughput TCR beta sequencing was used to judge whether each TCR beta V gene segment behaved as functional or pseudogenic. Donor age, sex, ethnicity and CMV serostatus were compiled alongside the repertoire data. A later genetic analysis used genome-wide SNP genotypes for about 60% of the 666 donors, treating that subset as a discovery cohort. All discovery cohort repertoires had been generated using a single sequencing platform. Both class I and class II loci were covered by HLA typing, at four-digit resolution. The number of typed donors differed by locus: 629-630 for A, B, C, DRB1 and DQB1; some 540 for DQA1; over 600 for DPA1; and around 450 for DPB1. About 5 DR-DQ haplotypes were handled as single units for association and clustering, since linkage in the cohort was strong. Among approximately 370 genotyped donors of the cohort, an average of about 220,000 unique TCR beta nucleotide sequences was sequenced per donor, of which 15% to 20% were non-productive. Results the study describes overall, beyond this receptor: The 87-base-pair reads could not distinguish some IMGT-functional V segments, including TRBV6-2 and TRBV6-3, so those segments were excluded. In this cohort, only TCR beta chains were sequenced, and detectable features were limited by the absence of alpha or paired-chain data. The study gave a list of under 200 TCR beta chains associated with cytomegalovirus. A later analysis reported that several top co-occurrence clusters appeared linked to parvovirus B19, influenza, CMV and Epstein-Barr virus. A later genetic analysis associated a missense DCLRE1C variant with V-gene and J-gene trimming of TCR beta chains, and an independent cohort replicated the association. Because some donors lacked HLA typing at each locus, the association tests relied only on the typed subset. In a later analysis, 16,951 TCR beta sequences were associated with specific HLA alleles at a false discovery rate of 0.05. In both the original and validation cohorts, the classifier was reported to diagnose cytomegalovirus status with high specificity and sensitivity. Correlated functional status among segregating V segments might be attributable to linkage disequilibrium, but an unknown experimental factor could not be ruled out. A later analysis found that most CMV-associated TCR beta chains appeared HLA-restricted, with HLA associations seemingly driven largely by CMV exposure. Because counts were too low, seventeen rarely observed V segments, including chromosome 9 orphons, were excluded from the earlier analysis of around 590 of the donors. Most TCR sequences were observed very rarely across donors, whereas some public TCRs were present in many individuals. A few of the identified cytomegalovirus-associated TCR beta chains were confirmed in vitro to be specific for cytomegalovirus antigens. Presence/absence analyses assumed roughly uniform sequencing depth across donors, an assumption that may not hold. Compared with the roughly 700-donor mean, donors in an Asian-associated ancestry cluster had fewer N-insertions in productive TCRs, according to a later genetic analysis. A further reported finding was that TCR beta sequences accurately predicted the HLA-A and HLA-B alleles for most subjects in the first cohort. In an earlier analysis of 587 of the donors, most TCR beta V segments were observed in productive rearrangements about 87% or about 30% of the time, broadly matching IMGT annotations. The only immune exposure information available for the cohort was CMV serostatus. A cluster of highly shared sequence variants was judged likely to be a technical artifact of the sequencing pipeline. In a later analysis, the rate of TCR association differed among HLA loci, with DRB1 alleles having the most associated TCRs and HLA-C alleles having the fewest. The authors suggested that the approach could potentially be generalized to other disease states and immunological phenotypes. When HLA alleles, especially DR and DQ, strongly co-occurred, attributing TCR associations to individual alleles was difficult. In a later analysis, HLA-associated TCR beta chains showed more clonal expansion and lower generation probabilities than non-associated chains that were equally common.

Worth noting for this clone: Its antigen is not yet known.

Library method: the immunoSEQ multiplex PCR assay. For the multiplex PCR, a mixture combining 60 forward primers for TCR Vbeta segments and 13 reverse primers for TCR Jbeta segments was used. The CDR3 region of rearranged TCR beta genes was amplified from genomic DNA by a multiplex PCR assay. On the Illumina HiSeq System, the amplified TCR beta libraries were sequenced as 87-base-pair reads. From the authors' description of their analysis: Across the roughly 670 repertoires, a later analysis counted 60 million to 90 million unique TCR beta chains, around 10 million of which were shared by at least two donors. Raw reads were error-corrected and collapsed into unique sequences with a nearest-neighbor algorithm that merged closely related sequences to remove PCR and sequencing errors. V, D and J gene segments were assigned by aligning CDR3 sequences to IMGT reference sequences. Each retained sequence needed at least a six-nucleotide match to both a V gene segment and a J gene segment. A rearrangement counted as productive if the CDR3 had no stop codons and remained in frame with V and J, and every other rearrangement counted as non-productive. CDR3 was defined by IMGT convention, running from the second conserved V-encoded cysteine to the conserved J-encoded phenylalanine. The earlier analysis of about 570 of the donors excluded any sequence lacking an unambiguous match to a single V gene segment. In an earlier analysis of approximately 560 of the donors, a V segment was called functional when productive rearrangements were above 56.7%, and segregating when the standard deviation between donors exceeded 5%. To diagnose cytomegalovirus status from the catalog of TCR beta chain sequences, a statistical classification framework was built. A later analysis assigned V and J genes by comparing TCR nucleotide sequences with IMGT/GENE-DB human TR gene sequences. In a later analysis, CDR3 sequences and most-parsimonious VDJ recombination scenarios were assigned using the TCRdist pipeline. In a later analysis, each TCR beta chain was defined by its CDR3 amino acid sequence together with its V-gene family, and reads without a unique V-gene family were excluded. A later analysis removed 550 to 650 highly shared, low-generation-probability nucleotide sequences to deal with suspected cross-contamination and a sequencing artifact. For each public chain, a later analysis derived a clonal expansion index from normalized ranks of inferred template counts within each repertoire. In a later analysis, generation probabilities were computed with a VDJ recombination model fitted to out-of-frame rearrangements, and the resulting probabilities were checked against IGoR. In a later analysis, TCR-TCR, TCR-HLA and TCR-CMV co-occurrence was scored with hypergeometric tests, and a repertoire-size bias correction was applied to TCR pairs. In a later analysis, false discovery rates were estimated by permuting HLA or CMV assignments 20 times. In a later analysis, co-occurring TCRs were grouped with DBSCAN, and TCRdist sequence similarity was added when clustering was performed within HLA-allele-positive subsets. Repertoires with fewer than 30,000 or more than 120,000 public chains, plus five repertoires with anomalous nucleotide sharing, were excluded from co-occurrence clustering. As stored in TCRdb, this immuneACCESS dataset retains in-frame rearrangements with V and J assigned. A fraction of the clones does not appear; measured against another copy, unresolved V genes explain less than half of the discrepancy, and the remainder lacks a known reason. The DNA was the basis for D and trimming; V, J and clone size are from that table. The sample table records approximately 110,000 clones. The top ten constitute roughly 2.7% of the sample.

Germline trimming amounts to 6 bases on V and 0 bases on J, with 4 as the count of junction bases outside the gene matches. The germline V gene encodes CDR1 MNHEY and CDR2 SVGAGI. The CDR3 numbers 14 residues from cysteine through phenylalanine. The kept DNA is CDR3 alone, 42 bases in frame from the first base. In total, 630 or so healthy bone marrow donors made up the cohort. Cohort members were all nominally healthy when sampled, although unrecorded immune exposures were likely present. The donor was CMV seronegative and was included in the group of a few hundred seronegative cohort members. Each donor provided a peripheral blood sample, and peripheral blood mononuclear cells were used for TCR beta sequencing. Genomic DNA extraction from the blood cell samples was performed with the Qiagen DNeasy Blood Extraction Kit.

Sequenced sample: PBMCs. In this chain, TRBV6-5 is recombined with TRBJ1-2, with TRBD1 identical over 7 junction bases. This receptor was taken from a man in his thirties or forties in good health and CMV-seronegative. The nucleotide sequence is TGTGCCAGCAGGAGACAGGGCCCTAACTATGGCTACACCTTC. It codes for CASRRQGPNYGYTF.